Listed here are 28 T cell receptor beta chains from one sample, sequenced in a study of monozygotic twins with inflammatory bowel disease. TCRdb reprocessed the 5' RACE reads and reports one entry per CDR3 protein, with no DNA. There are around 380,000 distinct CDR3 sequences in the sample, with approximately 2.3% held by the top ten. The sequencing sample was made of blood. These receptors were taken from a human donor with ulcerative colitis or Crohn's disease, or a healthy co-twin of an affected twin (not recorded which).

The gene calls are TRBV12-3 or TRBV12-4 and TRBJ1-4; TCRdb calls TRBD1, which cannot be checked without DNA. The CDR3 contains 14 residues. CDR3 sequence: CASTHRRGGEKLFF.

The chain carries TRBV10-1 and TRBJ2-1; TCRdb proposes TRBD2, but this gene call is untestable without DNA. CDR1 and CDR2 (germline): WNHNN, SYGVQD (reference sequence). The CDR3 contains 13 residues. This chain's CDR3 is CASSDSWGGEQFF.

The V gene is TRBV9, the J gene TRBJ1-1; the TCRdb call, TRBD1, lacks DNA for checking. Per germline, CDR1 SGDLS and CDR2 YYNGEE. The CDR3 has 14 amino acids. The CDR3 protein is CASSVGGWDTEAFF.

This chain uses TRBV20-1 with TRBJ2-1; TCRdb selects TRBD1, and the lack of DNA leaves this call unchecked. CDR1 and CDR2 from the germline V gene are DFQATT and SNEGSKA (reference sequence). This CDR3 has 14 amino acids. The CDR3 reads CSARAQGERNEQFF.

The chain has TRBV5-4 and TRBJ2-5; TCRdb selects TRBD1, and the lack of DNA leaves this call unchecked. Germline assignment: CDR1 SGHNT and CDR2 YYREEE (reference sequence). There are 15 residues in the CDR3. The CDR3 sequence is CASSLAPQGGETQYF.

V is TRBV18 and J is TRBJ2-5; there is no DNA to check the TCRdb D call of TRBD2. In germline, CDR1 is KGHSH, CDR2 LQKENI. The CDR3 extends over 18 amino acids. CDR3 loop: CASSPLPPFTGNQETQYF. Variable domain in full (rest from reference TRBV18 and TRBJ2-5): NAGVMQNPRHLVRRRGQEARLRCSPMKGHSHVYWYRQLPEEGLKFMVYLQKENIIDESGMPKERFSAEFPKEGPSILRIQQVVRGDSAAYFCASSPLPPFTGNQETQYFGPGTRLLVL.

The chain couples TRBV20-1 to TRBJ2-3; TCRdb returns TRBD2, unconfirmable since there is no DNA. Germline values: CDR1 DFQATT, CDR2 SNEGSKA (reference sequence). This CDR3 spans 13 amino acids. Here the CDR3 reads CSGTSGNTDTQYF.

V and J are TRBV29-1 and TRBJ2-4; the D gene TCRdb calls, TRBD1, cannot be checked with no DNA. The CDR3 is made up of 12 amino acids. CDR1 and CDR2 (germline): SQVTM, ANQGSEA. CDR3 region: CSVRTGTDIQYF. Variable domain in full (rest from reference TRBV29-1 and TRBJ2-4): SAVISQKPSRDICQRGTSLTIQCQVDSQVTMMFWYRQQPGQSLTLIATANQGSEATYESGFVIDKFPISRPNLTFSTLTVSNMSPEDSSIYLCSVRTGTDIQYFGAGTRLSVL.

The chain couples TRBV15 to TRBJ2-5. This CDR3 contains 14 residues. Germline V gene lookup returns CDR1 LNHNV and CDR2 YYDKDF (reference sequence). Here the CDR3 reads CATSIPYELGTQYF.

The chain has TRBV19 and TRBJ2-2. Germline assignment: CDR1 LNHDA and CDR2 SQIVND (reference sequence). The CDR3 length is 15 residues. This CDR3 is CASSISSANTGELFF.

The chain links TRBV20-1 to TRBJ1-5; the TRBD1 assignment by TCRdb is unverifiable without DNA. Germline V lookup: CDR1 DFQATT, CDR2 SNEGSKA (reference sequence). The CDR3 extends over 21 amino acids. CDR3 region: CSARPLGKANTHIYGNQPQHF.

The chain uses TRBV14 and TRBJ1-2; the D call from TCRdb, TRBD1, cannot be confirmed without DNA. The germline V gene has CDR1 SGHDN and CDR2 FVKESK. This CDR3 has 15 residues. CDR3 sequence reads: CASSQGKQGRYGYTF.

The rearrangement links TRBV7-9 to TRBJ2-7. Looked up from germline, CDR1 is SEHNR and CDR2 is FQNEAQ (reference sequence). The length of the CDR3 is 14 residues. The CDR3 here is CASSLGQPSYEQYF.

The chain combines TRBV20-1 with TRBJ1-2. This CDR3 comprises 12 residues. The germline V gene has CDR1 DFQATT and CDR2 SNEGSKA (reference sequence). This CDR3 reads CSASSLRDGYTF.

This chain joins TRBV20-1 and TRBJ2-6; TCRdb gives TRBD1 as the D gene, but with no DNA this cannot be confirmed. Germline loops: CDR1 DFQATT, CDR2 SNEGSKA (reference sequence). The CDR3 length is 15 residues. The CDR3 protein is CSAEHGDSGANVLTF.

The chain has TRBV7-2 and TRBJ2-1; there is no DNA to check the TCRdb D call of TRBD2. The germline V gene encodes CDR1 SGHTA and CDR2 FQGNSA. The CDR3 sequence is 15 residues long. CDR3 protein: CASSFGLAAYNEQFF.

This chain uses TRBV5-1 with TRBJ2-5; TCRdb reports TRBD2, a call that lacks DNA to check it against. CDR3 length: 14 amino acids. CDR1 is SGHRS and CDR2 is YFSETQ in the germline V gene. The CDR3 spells CASSTGLAGETQYF.

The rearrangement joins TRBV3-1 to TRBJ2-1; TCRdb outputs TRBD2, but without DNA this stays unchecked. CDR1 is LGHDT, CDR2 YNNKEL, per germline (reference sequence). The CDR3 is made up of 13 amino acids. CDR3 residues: CASSQGMREVPFF.

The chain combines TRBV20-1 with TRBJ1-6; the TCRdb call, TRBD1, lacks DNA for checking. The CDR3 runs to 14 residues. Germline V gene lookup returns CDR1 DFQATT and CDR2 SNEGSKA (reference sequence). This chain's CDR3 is CSARRGSGNSPLHF.

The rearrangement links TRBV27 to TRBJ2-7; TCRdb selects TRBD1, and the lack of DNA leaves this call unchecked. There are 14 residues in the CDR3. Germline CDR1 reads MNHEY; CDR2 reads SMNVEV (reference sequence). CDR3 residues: CASSKGQVGYEQYF.

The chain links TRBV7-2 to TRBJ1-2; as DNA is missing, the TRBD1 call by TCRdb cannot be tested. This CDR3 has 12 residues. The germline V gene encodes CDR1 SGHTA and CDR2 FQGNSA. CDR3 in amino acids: CASRAGAGGYTF.

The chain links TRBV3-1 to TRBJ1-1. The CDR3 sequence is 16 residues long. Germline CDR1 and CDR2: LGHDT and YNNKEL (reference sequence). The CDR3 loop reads CASSVGPFSVNTEAFF.

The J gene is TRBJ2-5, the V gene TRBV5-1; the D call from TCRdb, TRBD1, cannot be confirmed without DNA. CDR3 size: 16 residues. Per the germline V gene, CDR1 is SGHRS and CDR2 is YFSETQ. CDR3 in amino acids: CASSLGGAKYQETQYF.

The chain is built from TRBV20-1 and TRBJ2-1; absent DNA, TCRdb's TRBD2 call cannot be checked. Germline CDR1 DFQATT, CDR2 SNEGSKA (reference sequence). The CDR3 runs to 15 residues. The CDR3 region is CSAHSGSDAYNEQFF.

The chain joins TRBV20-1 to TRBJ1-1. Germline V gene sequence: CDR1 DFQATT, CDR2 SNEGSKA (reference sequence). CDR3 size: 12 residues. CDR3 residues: CSAHNLITEAFF.

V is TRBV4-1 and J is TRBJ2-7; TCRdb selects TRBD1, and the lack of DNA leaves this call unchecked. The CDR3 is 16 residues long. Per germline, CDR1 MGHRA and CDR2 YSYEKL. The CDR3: CASSQEGQGATYEQYF.

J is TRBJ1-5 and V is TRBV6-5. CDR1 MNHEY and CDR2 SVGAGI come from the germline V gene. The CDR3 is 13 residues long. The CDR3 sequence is CASSYGRNQPQHF.

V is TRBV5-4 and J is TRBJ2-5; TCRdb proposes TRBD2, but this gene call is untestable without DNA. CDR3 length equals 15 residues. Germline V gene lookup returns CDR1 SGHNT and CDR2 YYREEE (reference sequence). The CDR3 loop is CASSFSQGRQETQYF.